These 32 T cell receptor beta chains share one sample of origin, sequenced in a study of blood T cell repertoires in COVID-19. Only in-frame clones appear in the TCRdb table, and some are missing; sequencing was by immunoSEQ multiplex PCR. The data contain approximately 230,000 clones, 87% of them singletons. The sequenced sample consisted of peripheral blood. All receptors come from a man younger than 30 with active or convalescent COVID-19.

This clone came up once. The V and J genes are TRBV11-2 and TRBJ1-1; 10 bases agree with TRBD1. The CDR3 length is 15 residues. The trim removed 6 bases at V and 2 bases at J, leaving 6 bases unmatched. The germline V gene encodes CDR1 SGHAT and CDR2 FQNNGV. CDR3 coding DNA: TGTGCCAGCAGGCGACAGGGGGCGAGTAACACTGAAGCTTTCTTT. Its protein is CASRRQGASNTEAFF.

This clone was counted a single time. The CDR3 DNA reads TGTGCCAGCTTAAATCAGGGGGCTAATGAAAAACTGTTTTTT. Translation: CASLNQGANEKLFF. J is TRBJ1-4 and V is TRBV28; 7 nucleotides match TRBD1. The CDR3 runs to 14 residues. V lost 8 bases, J lost 3 bases, and 6 bases stayed unmatched. Germline V lookup: CDR1 MDHEN, CDR2 SYDVKM.

This chain links TRBV5-1 with TRBJ2-1, with 8 bases aligning to TRBD1. The CDR3 has 15 amino acids. The trim removed 3 bases at V and 3 bases at J, leaving 5 bases unmatched. Germline CDR1 SGHRS, CDR2 YFSETQ. The CDR3 protein is CASSYGQGFYNEQFF. In DNA, the CDR3 is TGCGCCAGCAGCTACGGACAGGGCTTCTACAATGAGCAGTTCTTC.

The genes are TRBV19 and TRBJ1-2, with 8 bases that match TRBD1. Germline V gives CDR1 LNHDA, CDR2 SQIVND (reference sequence). This CDR3 is built from 16 residues. The V gene end was trimmed by 5 bases and the J gene end by 5 bases; junction bases not matched to a gene: 13. The CDR3 region has the DNA TGTGCCAGTAGTTTTGACAGGGGTCAGGGGTTTTATGGCTACACCTTC. Amino acids: CASSFDRGQGFYGYTF.

V gene TRBV29-1 combines with J gene TRBJ1-1; TRBD1 aligns across 7 bases. V lost 6 bases and J lost 5; bases outside the gene matches: 6. Germline loops: CDR1 SQVTM, CDR2 ANQGSEA. This CDR3 has 12 amino acids. The CDR3 here is CSVGDSQTEAFF. CDR3 in DNA: TGCAGCGTAGGGGACAGTCAGACTGAAGCTTTCTTT.

This clone was observed a few times. This rearrangement joins TRBV2 to TRBJ1-2; maybe TRBD1 (5 bases). This CDR3 region has 14 residues. V was clipped by 6 bases and J by 4 bases, with 15 bases between them. The V gene's germline CDR1 is SNHLY and CDR2 FYNNEI. CDR3 nucleotides: TGTGCCAGCAGCCAGGACATTCAGATCTATGGCTACACCTTC. Protein: CASSQDIQIYGYTF.

This clone was observed once. The chain carries TRBV28 and TRBJ1-2, with a weak D call TRBD1 (6 bases). Germline V CDR1 and CDR2: MDHEN, SYDVKM. The CDR3 covers 13 residues. V was pared by 11 bases and J by 4 bases, with 17 bases between. The CDR3 bases are TGTGCCGCCACCGGGACAAATATCTATGGCTACACCTTC. This translates into CAATGTNIYGYTF.

V is TRBV7-9 and J is TRBJ1-5; D possibly corresponds to TRBD1 (5 bases). The germline CDR1 and CDR2 sequences are SEHNR and FQNEAQ (reference sequence). V was cut by 1 base and J by 7 bases, with 11 bases left in between. The CDR3 is 14 amino acids. DNA for the CDR3: TGTGCCAGCAGCTTAGTCGGGGAGGGGCAGCCCCAGCATTTT. Residues: CASSLVGEGQPQHF. The entire variable domain, with the rest obtained from reference TRBV7-9 and TRBJ1-5, is as follows: DTGVSQNPRHKITKRGQNVTFRCDPISEHNRLYWYRQTLGQGPEFLTYFQNEAQLEKSRLLSDRFSAERPKGSFSTLEIQRTEQGDSAMYLCASSLVGEGQPQHFGDGTRLSIL.

The chain carries TRBV5-1 and TRBJ1-2; tentatively, D is TRBD1 (5 bases). V was trimmed by 0 bases and J by 2 bases, leaving 8 bases between them. This CDR3 comprises 14 residues. CDR1 and CDR2 (germline): SGHRS, YFSETQ. The chain's CDR3 is CASSLDGHNYGYTF. The CDR3 nucleotides are TGCGCCAGCAGCTTGGATGGACACAACTATGGCTACACCTTC.

This clone was detected a few times. J is TRBJ2-3 and V is TRBV5-6, with D hard to call. The CDR3 loop spans 13 amino acids. Germline values: CDR1 SGHDT, CDR2 YYEEEE. Trimming removed 3 bases at V and 8 bases at J, with 13 bases between. DNA of the CDR3: TGTGCCAGCAGCTACCCCAATGGCGGTACGCAGTATTTT. Encoded protein: CASSYPNGGTQYF.

The gene calls are TRBV7-9 and TRBJ2-7, with 7 positions matching TRBD1. Trimming at V came to 4 bases and at J to 0 bases, leaving 9 bases not matched to a gene. CDR1 and CDR2 from the germline V gene are SEHNR and FQNEAQ (reference sequence). The CDR3 loop spans 16 amino acids. The DNA for the CDR3 is TGTGCCAGCAGCTCTCCCGGGACAGAGAGCTCCTACGAGCAGTACTTC. Protein: CASSSPGTESSYEQYF. Full variable domain (outside the CDR3, taken from reference TRBV7-9 and TRBJ2-7): DTGVSQNPRHKITKRGQNVTFRCDPISEHNRLYWYRQTLGQGPEFLTYFQNEAQLEKSRLLSDRFSAERPKGSFSTLEIQRTEQGDSAMYLCASSSPGTESSYEQYFGPGTRLTVT.

The chain joins TRBV11-2 to TRBJ1-2; 8 positions match TRBD1. This CDR3 region has 19 residues. The J segment lost 1 base and the V segment lost 1 base, leaving 14 bases of the junction unmatched. CDR1 is SGHAT and CDR2 is FQNNGV in the germline V gene. The CDR3 DNA sequence: TGTGCCAGCAGCTTAGTCGTCCTCGGACAGGGCGACCTTAACTATGGCTACACCTTC. Translating it yields CASSLVVLGQGDLNYGYTF.

The chain is built from TRBV7-2 and TRBJ2-5; TRBD1 is a possible D gene (6 bases). Deletions cut 1 base from V and 2 bases from J, with 14 bases between. CDR1 SGHTA and CDR2 FQGNSA come from the germline V gene. The CDR3 has 16 residues. The CDR3 nucleotides read TGTGCCAGCAGCTTAGGTTGGGGGCTAGGGCAAGAGACCCAGTACTTC. As protein: CASSLGWGLGQETQYF.

The rearrangement uses TRBV30 and TRBJ2-7, with TRBD1 as a possible D gene (6 bases). The CDR3 is 13 residues long. Germline CDR1 is GTSNPN and CDR2 is SVGIG (reference sequence). Trimming stripped 5 bases from V and 1 base from J, with 12 bases between. CDR3 amino acids: CAWDRQESYEQYF. The CDR3 DNA follows: TGTGCCTGGGATAGACAGGAATCCTACGAGCAGTACTTC.

This clone was observed a few times. The chain links TRBV18 to TRBJ1-4; 7 bases line up with TRBD1. The germline gives CDR1 KGHSH, CDR2 LQKENI. The CDR3 has 15 residues. J lost 7 bases, V lost 3 bases, and 8 bases had no gene match. The CDR3 reads CASSPRNDRVEKLFF. The DNA for the CDR3 is TGTGCCAGCTCACCCCGGAATGACAGGGTTGAAAAACTGTTTTTT.

The chain combines TRBV6-5 with TRBJ2-1, with 10 bases lining up with TRBD2. The J segment lost 2 bases and the V segment lost 8 bases, leaving 3 bases of the junction unmatched. This CDR3 contains 14 residues. CDR1 and CDR2 from the germline V gene are MNHEY and SVGAGI. CDR3 protein: CASALAGTYNEQFF. In nucleotides, the CDR3 is TGTGCCAGCGCACTAGCGGGAACCTACAATGAGCAGTTCTTC.

As DNA, the CDR3 is TGTGCCAGCAGTGAATTCATCCCCGAAACAGGTGGAAACACCATATATTTT. Its translation is CASSEFIPETGGNTIYF. V usage is TRBV6-1 and J usage is TRBJ1-3, with TRBD1 as a possible D gene (5 bases). CDR3 size: 17 residues. V lost 2 bases to trimming and J lost 3 bases, with 17 bases between them. The germline V gene encodes CDR1 MNHNS and CDR2 SASEGT.

The V and J genes are TRBV5-1 and TRBJ1-4, with 9 nucleotides matching TRBD1. Germline V gives CDR1 SGHRS, CDR2 YFSETQ. This CDR3 is built from 16 residues. The V segment lost 0 bases and the J segment 5 bases; nucleotides outside the gene matches: 5. The CDR3 region has the DNA TGCGCCAGCAGCTTGGCCTCCGGGACAGGGAATGAAAAACTGTTTTTT. Its protein is CASSLASGTGNEKLFF.

The chain has TRBV28 and TRBJ1-1; 8 positions match TRBD1. CDR1 is MDHEN, CDR2 SYDVKM, per germline. V shed 4 bases, J shed 7 bases, and the junction held 8 bases outside the gene matches. This CDR3 has 14 amino acids. The CDR3 DNA follows: TGTGCCAGCAGTTCGACCGGACAGGGCGTTGAAGCTTTCTTT. It is translated as CASSSTGQGVEAFF.

In this sample, this clone turned up once. The rearrangement uses TRBV9 and TRBJ2-7, with TRBD2 matching 8 bases. The V segment lost 0 bases and the J segment 0 bases; nucleotides outside the gene matches: 2. Germline V lookup: CDR1 SGDLS, CDR2 YYNGEE. The CDR3 length is 15 residues. CDR3 sequence (DNA): TGTGCCAGCAGCGTAGGAGCGGGGGACTCCTACGAGCAGTACTTC. Its protein is CASSVGAGDSYEQYF.

The chain couples TRBV6-5 to TRBJ1-5, with D tentatively TRBD1 (6 bases). Trimming removed 6 bases at V and 6 bases at J, with 9 bases between. Germline V lookup: CDR1 MNHEY, CDR2 SVGAGI. CDR3 size: 12 residues. The CDR3: CASSQGIQPQHF. The CDR3 region has the DNA TGTGCCAGCAGCCAGGGGATTCAGCCCCAGCATTTT.

This clone was counted between two and nine times. The chain joins TRBV21-1 to TRBJ1-2. TRBV21-1 has pseudogene status. The CDR3 covers 14 residues. CDR3 protein: CASSKAVFRRGWAF. The CDR3 nucleotides read TGTGCCAGCAGCAAAGCTGTATTTAGGAGGGGTTGGGCCTTC.

The count of this clone is one. The V gene is TRBV2, the J gene TRBJ1-4; 11 positions match TRBD1. The CDR3 sequence is 14 residues long. After removal of 5 bases from V and 7 bases from J, the junction contained 3 bases not matched to a gene. CDR1 is SNHLY and CDR2 is FYNNEI in the germline V gene. CDR3 protein: CASSRTGGIEKLFF. The CDR3 nucleotides are TGTGCCAGCAGTCGGACAGGGGGCATTGAAAAACTGTTTTTT.

The chain carries TRBV12-5 and TRBJ2-2, with TRBD2 matching over 9 bases. The germline CDR1 and CDR2 sequences are LGHNT and FRNRAP. The CDR3 contains 16 residues. The V segment lost 3 bases and the J segment 4 bases; nucleotides outside the gene matches: 6. CDR3 sequence: CASGLGLAGSTGELFF. Here the CDR3 DNA reads TGTGCTAGTGGTTTAGGGCTAGCGGGAAGCACCGGGGAGCTGTTTTTT. The full variable domain, in which reference TRBV12-5 and TRBJ2-2 provide the parts outside the CDR3, is DARVTQTPRHKVTEMGQEVTMRCQPILGHNTVFWYRQTMMQGLELLAYFRNRAPLDDSGMPKDRFSAEMPDATLATLKIQPSEPRDSAVYFCASGLGLAGSTGELFFGEGSRLTVL.

This rearrangement joins TRBV5-1 to TRBJ2-5; the D gene is possibly TRBD2 (5 bases). Per germline, CDR1 SGHRS and CDR2 YFSETQ. The CDR3 has 14 amino acids. CDR3 bases: TGCGCATGCCGGACTTATAATATTCAAGAGACCCAGTACTTC. It codes for CACRTYNIQETQYF.

The chain uses TRBV5-6 and TRBJ2-5; D may be TRBD2 (5 bases). Looked up from germline, CDR1 is SGHDT and CDR2 is YYEEEE. This CDR3 has 14 amino acids. Trimming shortened V by 3 bases and J by 2 bases, and 11 bases separated the two germline ends. CDR3 protein: CASSSGGGQETQYF. CDR3 DNA: TGTGCCAGCAGCTCTGGAGGCGGGCAAGAGACCCAGTACTTC.

The CDR3 reads CASSEQGSVWSTEAFF. CDR3 nucleotides: TGTGCCAGCAGTGAACAAGGGAGCGTATGGTCAACTGAAGCTTTCTTT. V gene TRBV25-1 combines with J gene TRBJ1-1; D not certain. The CDR3 runs 16 residues. Trimming pared 2 bases from V and 5 bases from J, leaving 18 bases between. The germline gives CDR1 MGHDK, CDR2 SYGVNS.

The chain combines TRBV5-6 with TRBJ1-2; 7 nucleotides match TRBD1. Germline CDR1 SGHDT, CDR2 YYEEEE. Trimming took 0 bases from V and 8 from J; bases not matched to a gene: 4. The length of the CDR3 is 13 residues. CDR3 DNA: TGTGCCAGCAGCTTGGCGGGGACAGACGGCTACACCTTC. Its translation: CASSLAGTDGYTF.

The gene calls are TRBV9 and TRBJ2-7, with D possibly matching TRBD1 (6 bases). Germline CDR1 and CDR2: SGDLS and YYNGEE. Trimming stripped 5 bases from V and 3 bases from J, with 18 bases between. There are 15 residues in the CDR3. This CDR3 reads CASSPGGLGGYEQYF. Here the CDR3 DNA reads TGTGCCAGCAGTCCTGGGGGCCTCGGCGGCTACGAGCAGTACTTC.

The CDR3 sequence is CASSISRGYEEQFF. The DNA of the CDR3 is TGTGCCAGTAGTATAAGTCGGGGATACGAGGAGCAGTTCTTC. The chain combines TRBV19 with TRBJ2-1, with D perhaps TRBD2 (5 bases). With 2 bases removed from V and 10 bases from J, the gap between germline ends came to 15 bases. This CDR3 has 14 amino acids. The V gene's germline CDR1 is LNHDA and CDR2 SQIVND (reference sequence).

This clone was observed a handful of times. This rearrangement joins TRBV6-5 to TRBJ1-2; D might be TRBD1 (5 bases). The V end lost 10 bases, the J end lost 5 bases, and 14 bases lay between the germline ends. The CDR3 is 12 amino acids. Germline loops: CDR1 MNHEY, CDR2 SVGAGI. The chain's CDR3 is CATGGTPYGYTF. In DNA, the CDR3 is TGTGCCACCGGGGGAACTCCGTATGGCTACACCTTC.

The chain combines TRBV2 with TRBJ1-2; tentative D call: TRBD1 (6 bases). Trimming removed 0 bases at V and 7 bases at J, with 9 bases between. CDR3 size: 13 residues. The germline V gene has CDR1 SNHLY and CDR2 FYNNEI. The CDR3 loop reads CASSEAQGPGYTF. The CDR3 DNA sequence: TGTGCCAGCAGTGAAGCACAGGGCCCTGGCTACACCTTC.